Below, 27 T cell receptor beta chains from the same sample are listed, as sequenced in a study of blood T cell repertoires in COVID-19. TCRdb keeps only in-frame clones here, not all; method: immunoSEQ multiplex PCR. The top ten clones hold 25% to 30% of a sample with about 120,000 clones, around 87% of them seen once. Specimen: peripheral blood. These TCRs come from a woman aged 65 to 85 with acute or convalescent COVID-19.

The J gene is TRBJ1-1, the V gene TRBV12-3 or TRBV12-4, with D perhaps TRBD1 (6 bases). The ends were cut back, 3 bases at V and 5 bases at J, with 10 bases in the middle. The CDR3 length is 13 residues. Here the CDR3 DNA reads TGTGCCAGCAGTTTGGGGGGGCGGACTGAAGCTTTCTTT. Amino acid sequence: CASSLGGRTEAFF.

The chain has TRBV30 and TRBJ2-7; possible D gene TRBD1, 6 bases. V was clipped by 3 bases and J by 7 bases, with 13 bases between them. The germline V gene has CDR1 GTSNPN and CDR2 SVGIG (reference sequence). The CDR3 runs 12 residues. The CDR3 spells CAWRNMGAEQYF. Here the CDR3 DNA reads TGTGCCTGGAGGAACATGGGGGCGGAGCAGTACTTC.

The chain joins TRBV24-1 to TRBJ2-7; maybe TRBD1 (6 bases). Deletions cut 0 bases from V and 0 bases from J, with 23 bases between. This CDR3 is 20 amino acids long. Germline lookup yields CDR1 KGHDR and CDR2 SFDVKD. This CDR3 reads CATSDLLSADSPAVSYEQYF. The DNA of the CDR3 is TGTGCCACCAGTGATTTGTTATCGGCGGACAGCCCCGCGGTCTCCTACGAGCAGTACTTC.

The chain recombines TRBV18 with TRBJ1-4; 7 bases fit TRBD1. CDR1 and CDR2 (germline): KGHSH, LQKENI. The trim removed 4 bases at V and 8 bases at J, leaving 4 bases unmatched. CDR3 length: 13 residues. CDR3 sequence: CASSRGQSEKLFF. The CDR3 region has the DNA TGTGCCAGCTCACGGGGACAGTCGGAAAAACTGTTTTTT.

V usage is TRBV4-1 and J usage is TRBJ2-5; 8 bases map to TRBD2. Germline trimming cut 1 base from V and 4 bases from J; bases unmatched to any gene: 5. From germline, CDR1 is MGHRA and CDR2 YSYEKL. The CDR3 contains 15 residues. CDR3 sequence: CASSQGSGGRETQYF. DNA of the CDR3: TGCGCCAGCAGCCAAGGATCGGGGGGGAGAGAGACCCAGTACTTC.

A few counts support this clone. The chain uses TRBV28 and TRBJ1-1; D remains unclear. There are 14 residues in the CDR3. Trimming took 2 bases from V and 0 from J, leaving 7 bases between them. Germline V CDR1 and CDR2: MDHEN, SYDVKM. CDR3 DNA: TGTGCCAGCAGTTTAAGTCTAGTGAACACTGAAGCTTTCTTT. Translation gives CASSLSLVNTEAFF.

The chain uses TRBV19 and TRBJ1-5; TRBD1 matches at 9 bases. This CDR3 has 15 residues. V trimming: 4 bases; J trimming: 4 bases; junction bases outside the gene matches: 5. Germline V CDR1 and CDR2: LNHDA, SQIVND (reference sequence). In nucleotides, the CDR3 is TGTGCCAGTAGTACGGGACAGGGAAGAAATCAGCCCCAGCATTTT. It yields the protein CASSTGQGRNQPQHF.

The rearrangement links TRBV15 to TRBJ1-1; D is unresolved. CDR3 size: 15 residues. The germline V and J ends were trimmed by 0 bases and 1 base, with 9 bases remaining between them. CDR1 is LNHNV, CDR2 YYDKDF, per germline (reference sequence). The CDR3 spells CATSRDVPGNTEAFF. CDR3 DNA sequence: TGTGCCACCAGCAGAGATGTTCCAGGGAACACTGAAGCTTTCTTT.

This clone was detected only a few times. The chain employs TRBV3-1 (or the pseudogene TRBV3-2) and TRBJ1-6, with 12 bases identical to TRBD1. The CDR3 runs 16 residues. Germline CDR1 LGHDT, CDR2 YNNKEL (reference sequence). V shed 6 bases, J shed 7 bases, and the junction held 7 bases outside the gene matches. The CDR3 sequence: CASSLGTGGNNSPLHF. CDR3 coding DNA: TGTGCCAGCAGTCTGGGGACAGGGGGCAACAATTCACCCCTCCACTTT.

This clone has just one count. V usage is TRBV29-1 and J usage is TRBJ2-3, with 7 bases aligning to TRBD2. Germline V lookup: CDR1 SQVTM, CDR2 ANQGSEA. The CDR3 covers 15 residues. V trimming: 8 bases; J trimming: 5 bases; junction bases outside the gene matches: 16. In DNA form, the CDR3 reads TGCAGCTCAACCTCCGTTGGGGGGGTGGGAGATACGCAGTATTTT. Its protein is CSSTSVGGVGDTQYF.

The chain combines TRBV3-1 (or the pseudogene TRBV3-2) with TRBJ2-7, with D possibly TRBD2 on 6 matching bases. Per germline, CDR1 LGHDT and CDR2 YNNKEL (reference sequence). CDR3 length equals 17 residues. Trimming took off 1 base at V and 0 bases at J, with 16 bases between the two ends. The CDR3, as DNA: TGTGCCAGCAGCCAAGCTTCTTTGCGGGGCTACTCCTACGAGCAGTACTTC. Translating gives CASSQASLRGYSYEQYF.

The chain joins TRBV28 to TRBJ1-1, with a tentative D call TRBD1 (6 bases). Germline V gene sequence: CDR1 MDHEN, CDR2 SYDVKM. Trimming took 5 bases from V and 4 from J, leaving 14 bases between them. The CDR3 sequence is 14 residues long. The CDR3 nucleotides read TGTGCCAGCAGTGGGTTCCAGGGGATCACTGAAGCTTTCTTT. Protein product: CASSGFQGITEAFF. The full variable domain, rest sourced from reference TRBV28 and TRBJ1-1, is DVKVTQSSRYLVKRTGEKVFLECVQDMDHENMFWYRQDPGLGLRLIYFSYDVKMKEKGDIPEGYSVSREKKERFSLILESASTNQTSMYLCASSGFQGITEAFFGQGTRLTVV.

The rearrangement joins TRBV7-2 to TRBJ2-4; 8 bases fit TRBD1. Germline V gene lookup returns CDR1 SGHTA and CDR2 FQGNSA. This CDR3 has 13 amino acids. V lost 3 bases to trimming and J lost 8 bases; unmatched junction nucleotides: 3. As DNA, the CDR3 is TGTGCCAGCAGCTTTACAGGGGGACACATTCAGTACTTC. Translating gives CASSFTGGHIQYF. Full variable domain (remainder filled in from reference TRBV7-2 and TRBJ2-4): GAGVSQSPSNKVTEKGKDVELRCDPISGHTALYWYRQSLGQGLEFLIYFQGNSAPDKSGLPSDRFSAERTGGSVSTLTIQRTQQEDSAVYLCASSFTGGHIQYFGAGTRLSVL.

The V and J genes are TRBV12-2 and TRBJ2-1; TRBD2, the D gene given by the table, was not confirmed from the DNA. TRBV12-2 is shown as a pseudogene. CDR3 length equals 19 residues. In DNA, the CDR3 is TGTGCAAGTCGCTTAGTCGTGACTAGCGGGCGCTACTCCTACAATGAGCAGTTCTTC. This translates into CASRLVVTSGRYSYNEQFF.

This clone was observed a single time. This chain connects TRBV5-1 to TRBJ2-6, with 9 bases matching TRBD1. V was clipped by 3 bases and J by 2 bases; unmatched bases: 6. There are 17 residues in the CDR3. Germline CDR1 is SGHRS and CDR2 is YFSETQ. CDR3: CASSSGQGLTGANVLTF. The CDR3 nucleotides are TGCGCCAGCAGCTCCGGACAGGGGCTCACTGGGGCCAACGTCCTGACTTTC. The whole variable domain, filled in from reference TRBV5-1 and TRBJ2-6, reads KAGVTQTPRYLIKTRGQQVTLSCSPISGHRSVSWYQQTPGQGLQFLFEYFSETQRNKGNFPGRFSGRQFSNSRSEMNVSTLELGDSALYLCASSSGQGLTGANVLTFGAGSRLTVL.

The chain employs TRBV3-1 (or the pseudogene TRBV3-2) and TRBJ2-3; D call uncertain. This CDR3 has 16 residues. V lost 4 bases to trimming and J lost 0 bases, with 14 bases between them. Per germline, CDR1 LGHDT and CDR2 YNNKEL (reference sequence). The CDR3 bases are TGTGCCAGCAGCCCTGTGCCGGAGACCAGCACAGATACGCAGTATTTT. Its protein is CASSPVPETSTDTQYF.

V usage is TRBV29-1 and J usage is TRBJ1-2, with 7 bases matching TRBD1. Germline CDR1 reads SQVTM; CDR2 reads ANQGSEA. The CDR3 is 13 residues long. CDR3 nucleotides: TGCGGAGCGGGGGACAGAGATGCCTATGGCTACACCTTC. This codes for CGAGDRDAYGYTF.

The chain is built from TRBV9 and TRBJ1-1; 8 bases line up with TRBD1. This CDR3 is built from 17 residues. Germline V lookup: CDR1 SGDLS, CDR2 YYNGEE. The V segment lost 4 bases and the J segment 4 bases; nucleotides outside the gene matches: 15. CDR3 loop: CASSKGQAGKRGTEAFF. Here the CDR3 DNA reads TGTGCCAGCAGCAAGGGACAGGCCGGAAAGCGGGGCACTGAAGCTTTCTTT.

V usage is TRBV11-2 and J usage is TRBJ2-5; TRBD1 agrees at 8 bases. J was trimmed by 1 base and V by 4 bases; bases with no gene match: 8. The CDR3 has 16 amino acids. Germline CDR1 is SGHAT and CDR2 is FQNNGV. CDR3 coding DNA: TGTGCCAGCAGCTCACGTCCAGGGGGCCTCCAAGAGACCCAGTACTTC. Translating it yields CASSSRPGGLQETQYF.

In this sample, this clone turned up a few times. The J gene is TRBJ1-4, the V gene TRBV3-1 (or the pseudogene TRBV3-2); D is perhaps TRBD1 (6 bases). The CDR3 covers 16 residues. Germline V gives CDR1 LGHDT, CDR2 YNNKEL (reference sequence). Between the trimmed V and J ends, which lost 0 bases and 4 bases, there was a span of 12 bases. CDR3 amino acids: CASSQDPDRVNEKLFF. As DNA, the CDR3 is TGTGCCAGCAGCCAAGATCCGGACAGAGTTAATGAAAAACTGTTTTTT.

The V and J genes are TRBV10-3 and TRBJ1-2, with a possible D match to TRBD1 (5 bases). Germline values: CDR1 ENHRY, CDR2 SYGVKD. V shed 2 bases and J shed 7 bases, with 14 bases lying between them. The CDR3 loop spans 14 amino acids. CDR3 in DNA: TGTGCCATCAGTGAGACCGGGCAGGGATCTGGCTACACCTTC. This encodes CAISETGQGSGYTF.

The chain is built from TRBV28 and TRBJ2-7; TRBD1 agrees at 9 bases. Germline V lookup: CDR1 MDHEN, CDR2 SYDVKM. V shed 3 bases and J 7 bases; nucleotides not matched to a gene: 7. This CDR3 spans 14 amino acids. The CDR3 loop is CASSFHRGLGEQYF. The DNA of the CDR3 is TGTGCCAGCAGTTTTCACAGGGGGCTAGGGGAGCAGTACTTC.

The chain has TRBV6-6 and TRBJ1-1; D call uncertain. Germline CDR1 MNHNY, CDR2 SVGAGI (reference sequence). The ends were cut back, 0 bases at V and 1 base at J, with 12 bases in the middle. The CDR3 sequence is 16 residues long. CDR3 sequence (DNA): TGTGCCAGCAGTTACTCGTATCCGGGAGGGAACACTGAAGCTTTCTTT. The encoded protein is CASSYSYPGGNTEAFF.

The CDR3 protein is CASSPSRTGGDEQYF. The CDR3 DNA reads TGTGCCAGCAGCCCTTCCCGGACAGGGGGCGACGAGCAGTACTTC. The chain has TRBV5-4 and TRBJ2-7; 11 bases align to TRBD1. V dropped 4 bases and J dropped 5; count of bases not matched to a gene: 8. Germline V lookup: CDR1 SGHNT, CDR2 YYREEE (reference sequence). This CDR3 spans 15 amino acids.

This chain uses TRBV28 with TRBJ2-5, with 9 nucleotides matching TRBD1. The trim removed 4 bases at V and 5 bases at J, leaving 2 bases unmatched. CDR1 MDHEN and CDR2 SYDVKM come from the germline V gene. The CDR3 runs to 13 residues. The DNA for the CDR3 is TGTGCCAGCAGTTCAGGACAGGGGGAGACCCAGTACTTC. Residues: CASSSGQGETQYF.

The chain couples TRBV9 to TRBJ2-3; 8 nucleotides align to TRBD2. The junction had 4 bases not matched to a gene; V was cut back by 9 bases and J by 1 base. The CDR3 length is 13 residues. CDR1 and CDR2 (germline): SGDLS, YYNGEE. This CDR3 reads CAIRGGRTDTQYF. The CDR3 DNA follows: TGTGCCATCCGGGGGGGCCGCACAGATACGCAGTATTTT.

The rearrangement uses TRBV6-1 and TRBJ2-7, with 10 bases matching TRBD1. This CDR3 contains 13 residues. After removal of 8 bases from V and 4 bases from J, the junction contained 5 bases not matched to a gene. Germline CDR1 and CDR2: MNHNS and SASEGT. CDR3 nucleotides: TGTGCCAGCGACCCGGGACAGGGGTACGAGCAGTACTTC. Protein product: CASDPGQGYEQYF.